Listed below are T cell receptor beta chains from one sample, sequenced in a study of blood T cell repertoires in COVID-19. The table came from immunoSEQ multiplex PCR; TCRdb's copy has only in-frame clones and leaves some out. The top ten hold approximately 1.2% of the sample, which has 370,000 or so clones, approximately 89% seen once. The sequencing input was PBMCs or T cells enriched from blood (not recorded which). The receptors here all came from a man aged 30 to 39 who had recovered from COVID-19. Each CDR3 is given with its conserved first and last residue. Only part of the rows carry a size: once, few, many, or a class if the clone is expanded.

V gene	J gene	clone size	CDR3 protein
TRBV30	TRBJ2-7	.	CAWTSGAYSYEQYF
TRBV6-5	TRBJ2-2	.	CASREEELFF
TRBV25-1	TRBJ1-4	once	CASSVGQRNEKLFF
TRBV14	TRBJ2-7	.	CASSPYSGGYEQYF
TRBV27	TRBJ2-7	once	CASSSQDSYEQYF
TRBV3-1/TRBV3-2	TRBJ1-6	.	CASRLSPHSNSPLHF
TRBV5-4	TRBJ2-6	.	CASSFPSGDSGANVLTF
TRBV27	TRBJ1-2	.	CASSLGRGNYGYTF
TRBV9	TRBJ1-6	.	CASRLGQDNSPLHF
TRBV6-5	TRBJ2-1	.	CASSQQHSNEQFF
TRBV25-1	TRBJ1-2	.	CASSESASGPGRDGYTF
TRBV6-5	TRBJ1-2	.	CASSYSDRTYGYTF
TRBV4-1	TRBJ2-6	.	CASSHLLAAGANVLTF
TRBV19	TRBJ1-5	.	CASRKTGRRDQPQHF